This T cell receptor (beta chain) was captured in a study of T cells in Graves' hyperthyroidism and ophthalmopathy (dated by TCRdb to the late 2010s). About the full investigation: Peripheral blood samples were taken at initial diagnosis, before any treatment was given. To identify TCR V-J signatures that set the groups apart, the researchers used a discovery cohort of about a hundred patients, made up of approximately 43 with Graves' ophthalmopathy and some 56 with stable Graves' hyperthyroidism. An independent validation cohort of 18 to 20 hyperthyroidism patients and approximately 16 patients who later progressed to ophthalmopathy tested prospective prediction of ophthalmopathy. For training and testing, the 100 or so patients in the discovery cohort were randomly divided in a 7:3 ratio. Thyroid tissue and blood T-cell repertoires from about 6 Graves' hyperthyroidism patients were also compared in the study. Following sampling, methimazole starting at 30 mg daily was given to hyperthyroidism patients, and high-dose intravenous methylprednisolone was given to ophthalmopathy patients. According to the paper, TCR Vbeta CDR3 sequencing was carried out on 135 peripheral blood samples, which came from 40 to 45 ophthalmopathy, approximately 78 hyperthyroidism and roughly 17 progressor patients.

Summary of the overall study and its limitations: Ophthalmopathy was separated from stable hyperthyroidism by a 13 V-J signature model, with just over 85% sensitivity and around 81% specificity obtained in cross-validation and 80%/75% obtained in testing. Sample size was not statistically predetermined, and blinding of investigators to group allocation was not performed. In validation, progression to ophthalmopathy was predicted by the model with nearly 71% sensitivity and around 76% specificity, a median of around 5.9 months before onset. Most expanded thyroid clonotypes (frequency above 0.001) were also found in blood, which suggests that blood repertoires may mirror thyroid immune responses.

This clonotype has at least ten counts. Its antigen is still unknown. Per-nucleotide qualities are absent, and no much larger clonotype sits a single base away. A distance of 8 bases separates the germline ends of V and J, which lose 0 bases and 0 bases respectively. The CDR3 has 15 amino acids, counting the end cysteine and phenylalanine. The DNA shown is the 45-base CDR3, in frame from base 1. Per the germline V gene, MNHEY is the CDR1 and SVGAGI is the CDR2. Ophthalmopathy patients had moderately to severely active disease, with a Clinical Activity Score of 3 or more, a NOSPECS grade of 4 or more, and a disease duration of less than 3 months. Exclusion was applied to patients with uncontrolled infections, other autoimmune diseases, pregnancy or lactation. Diagnoses were based on clinical symptoms, serum thyroxine and TRAb, thyroid ultrasound and orbital computed tomography. PBMCs were separated from approximately 10 ml of fresh peripheral blood using Ficoll-Paque density gradient centrifugation. Trizol reagent was used to extract total RNA, and RNA quality was then checked on an Agilent 2100 Bioanalyzer.

The TCR beta CDR3 regions were amplified from the RNA transcripts. A first-round RT-PCR of the TCR CDR3 used the HTBI primer set with the Qiagen OneStep RT-PCR kit. Libraries were constructed in a second round of multiplex PCR, after which size selection and purification were carried out. Sequencing of the libraries was done on an Illumina HiSeq2000 using paired-end 100 bp reads. Under the source paper's analysis protocol: SOAPnuke was used to process the raw data, removing reads that contained adapters or uncalled bases, had a mean Phred below 15, or lacked an exact match to the constant primer or identifier. COPE v1.2.5 was used to merge high-quality paired reads, and clonotypes were defined as unique nucleotide sequences. MiTCR v1.1 was used to align the clonotypes against IMGT TRBV, TRBD and TRBJ reference segments. Analysis was restricted to V-J combinations with a frequency above 0.0001, which covered just over 98% of repertoires. The TCS score was defined as the ratio of F50 (clonal expansion) to E x V (chaos), calculated using BLOSUM62-based TCRdist between CDR3 peptides within each V-J. Welch's t-statistics and random forest reduced approximately 520 V-J features to roughly 13, which were used in a naive Bayes classifier (R e1071). The similarity between thyroid and blood repertoires was quantified using the Morisita-Horn index. TCRdb cleaned the public reads at Q25 with fastp, built clones with MiXCR and kept in-frame beta chains. Here each entry gathers all rows of one CDR3 protein and keeps the most common genes and DNA. These V and J calls originate from TCRdb's pipeline instead of the authors' own analysis. This sample gives more than 500,000 distinct CDR3 sequences in total; about 15% of them show up just once. The top ten clonotypes cover about 4.5% of the sample.

The sequencing input was blood. The TCR sequence derives from a woman aged 40 to 50 with Graves' ophthalmopathy. The chain was built from TRBV6-5 and TRBJ2-5; D gene: possibly TRBD1, on 5 matching bases. The CDR3 reads as follows: CASSYSIQDQETQYF. The DNA sequence follows: TGTGCCAGCAGTTACTCGATACAGGACCAAGAGACCCAGTACTTC.